This T cell receptor (beta chain) was sequenced for a study of T cell responses to AZD1222 COVID-19 vaccine. Across the study: Researchers grouped second doses given at about 4 or about 12 weeks into one pool.

The CDR3 loop spans 16 amino acids. Germline V lookup: CDR1 SGHTA, CDR2 FQGNSA. Losses at the gene ends were 3 bases for V and 4 bases for J; bases not matched to a gene: 10. Clones were read by immunoSEQ multiplex PCR, and TCRdb kept only the in-frame ones, dropping some. Of 110,000 to 150,000 clones listed, about 90% are singletons. The receptor was isolated from an adult in good health. This specimen was peripheral blood, taken on day 0 of AZD1222 vaccination. The chain uses TRBV7-2 and TRBJ2-7, with 9 bases identical to TRBD1. DNA of the CDR3: TGTGCCAGCAGCTTCACGGCCGGGACAGGGTCTTACGAGCAGTACTTC. This encodes CASSFTAGTGSYEQYF.